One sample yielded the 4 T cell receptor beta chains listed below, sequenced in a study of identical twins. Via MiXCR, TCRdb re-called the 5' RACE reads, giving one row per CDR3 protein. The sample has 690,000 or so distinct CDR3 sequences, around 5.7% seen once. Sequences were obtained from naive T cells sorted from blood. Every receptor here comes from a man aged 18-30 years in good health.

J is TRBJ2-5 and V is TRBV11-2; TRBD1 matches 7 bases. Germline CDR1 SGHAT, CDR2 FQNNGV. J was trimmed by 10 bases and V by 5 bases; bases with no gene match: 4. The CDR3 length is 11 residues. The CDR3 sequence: CASSPGQDQYF. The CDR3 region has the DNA TGTGCCAGCAGCCCAGGACAGGACCAGTACTTC.

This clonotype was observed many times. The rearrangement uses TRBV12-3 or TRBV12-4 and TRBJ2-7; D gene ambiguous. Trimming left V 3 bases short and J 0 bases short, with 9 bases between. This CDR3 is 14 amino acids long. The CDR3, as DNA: TGTGCCAGCAGTTTGGGGTCAGACTCCTACGAGCAGTACTTC. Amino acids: CASSLGSDSYEQYF.

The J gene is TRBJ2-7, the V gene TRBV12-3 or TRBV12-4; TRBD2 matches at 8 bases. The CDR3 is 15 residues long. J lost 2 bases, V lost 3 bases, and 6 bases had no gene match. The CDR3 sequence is CASSLLRGGTYEQYF. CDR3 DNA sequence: TGTGCCAGCAGTTTGTTGCGCGGGGGGACCTACGAGCAGTACTTC.

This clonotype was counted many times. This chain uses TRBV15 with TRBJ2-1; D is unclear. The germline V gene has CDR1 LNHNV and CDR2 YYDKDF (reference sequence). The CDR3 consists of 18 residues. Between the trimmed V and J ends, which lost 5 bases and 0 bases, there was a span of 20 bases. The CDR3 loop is CATSSQLHILSSYNEQFF. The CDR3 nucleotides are TGTGCCACCAGCTCACAACTCCACATCTTGAGCTCCTACAATGAGCAGTTCTTC.